The 26 T cell receptor beta chains in this list originate from one sample, sequenced in a study. TCRdb reprocessed the 5' RACE reads via MiXCR and lists one record per CDR3 protein. Altogether about 55,000 distinct CDR3 sequences are present, 17% being singletons, with the ten largest covering approximately 2.5%. The sequenced sample was naive CD4+ T cells sorted from blood. Subset in this sample: naive CD4+ T cells, CD4+CD45RA+CD25-. These TCRs come from a female donor with breast cancer.

This clonotype was seen more than once but under ten times. The rearrangement links TRBV18 to TRBJ1-2, with D possibly being TRBD1 (5 bases). Between the trimmed V and J ends, which lost 6 bases and 1 base, there was a span of 15 bases. The CDR3 loop spans 15 amino acids. Germline CDR1 KGHSH, CDR2 LQKENI. CDR3 amino acids: CASSAADSSNYGYTF. The CDR3, as DNA: TGTGCCAGCTCGGCTGCCGACAGTAGTAACTATGGCTACACCTTC. The variable domain in full, with the rest retrieved from reference TRBV18 and TRBJ1-2, is NAGVMQNPRHLVRRRGQEARLRCSPMKGHSHVYWYRQLPEEGLKFMVYLQKENIIDESGMPKERFSAEFPKEGPSILRIQQVVRGDSAAYFCASSAADSSNYGYTFGSGTRLTVV.

This clonotype was recorded a few times. V gene TRBV5-1 combines with J gene TRBJ2-5; a weak D match, TRBD1 (7 bases). CDR3 size: 13 residues. Per germline, CDR1 SGHRS and CDR2 YFSETQ. Trimming shortened V by 4 bases and J by 6 bases, and 13 bases separated the two germline ends. CDR3 sequence: CASSGTAGQTQYF. Written as DNA, the CDR3 is TGCGCCAGCAGCGGGACAGCGGGTCAGACCCAGTACTTC.

This clonotype has just a few counts. The rearrangement links TRBV5-1 to TRBJ2-1, with D possibly being TRBD2 (5 bases). V was clipped by 5 bases and J by 4 bases, with 13 bases between them. CDR1 and CDR2 (germline): SGHRS, YFSETQ. The CDR3 covers 14 residues. The CDR3 spells CASRIGVGYNEQFF. In DNA form, the CDR3 reads TGCGCCAGCAGGATCGGGGTTGGGTACAATGAGCAGTTCTTC. Looking up the rest from reference TRBV5-1 and TRBJ2-1 gives the full variable domain: KAGVTQTPRYLIKTRGQQVTLSCSPISGHRSVSWYQQTPGQGLQFLFEYFSETQRNKGNFPGRFSGRQFSNSRSEMNVSTLELGDSALYLCASRIGVGYNEQFFGPGTRLTVL.

Concerning this clonotype itself: At one of its ends the junction is not consistent with the germline gene, which may arise from a read error. This chain connects TRBV28 to TRBJ1-5, with a possible D match to TRBD1 (5 bases). This CDR3 has 13 amino acids. Germline CDR1 and CDR2: MDHEN and SYDVKM. CDR3 DNA sequence: TGTGCCACCAAACGACAGTTCAATCGGCCCCAGCATTTT. This gives the protein CATKRQFNRPQHF.

This clonotype has a count of ten or more. This chain joins TRBV7-6 and TRBJ2-5; a weak D match, TRBD2 (5 bases). The CDR3 loop spans 18 amino acids. CDR1 SGHVS and CDR2 FNYEAQ come from the germline V gene. The V end lost 5 bases, the J end lost 5 bases, and 27 bases lay between the germline ends. The CDR3: CASSARGRRPDSRETQYF. In nucleotides, the CDR3 is TGTGCCAGCAGCGCCCGTGGGCGGAGGCCGGATTCGAGGGAGACCCAGTACTTC.

The chain links TRBV7-6 to TRBJ2-2; 8 nucleotides match TRBD2. V trimming: 6 bases; J trimming: 6 bases; junction bases outside the gene matches: 15. This CDR3 comprises 17 residues. From germline, CDR1 is SGHVS and CDR2 FNYEAQ. The CDR3 DNA reads as TGTGCCAGCAGGCGTATAGCGAGTAGCGGGACCCCCGGGGAGCTGTTTTTT. This codes for CASRRIASSGTPGELFF.

This clonotype was recorded many times. This chain connects TRBV10-3 to TRBJ2-2; tentatively, D is TRBD1 or TRBD2 (6 bases each). This CDR3 is built from 19 residues. V lost 6 bases, J lost 1 base, and 24 bases lay in between. The germline V gene encodes CDR1 ENHRY and CDR2 SYGVKD. The CDR3 protein is CAIRGGEGTSQRNTGELFF. Written as DNA, the CDR3 is TGTGCCATCAGGGGGGGCGAGGGGACGAGTCAAAGGAACACCGGGGAGCTGTTTTTT.

The chain combines TRBV19 with TRBJ1-3; tentative D call: TRBD1 (5 bases). The V end lost 0 bases, the J end lost 4 bases, and 7 bases lay between the germline ends. This CDR3 is built from 14 residues. Per the germline V gene, CDR1 is LNHDA and CDR2 is SQIVND (reference sequence). DNA of the CDR3: TGTGCCAGTAGTATAGAAGGGGACGGAAACACCATATATTTT. Translation: CASSIEGDGNTIYF.

This clonotype appeared a few times. The chain joins TRBV7-2 to TRBJ1-6; possible D gene TRBD1, 6 bases. Trimming removed 6 bases from V and 0 bases from J, with 18 bases in between. CDR3 length: 18 amino acids. The germline gives CDR1 SGHTA, CDR2 FQGNSA. The CDR3 is CASSLRGLESSYNSPLHF. DNA for the CDR3: TGTGCCAGCAGTCTCAGGGGACTGGAAAGCTCCTATAATTCACCCCTCCACTTT.

This clonotype occurred many times. The J gene is TRBJ2-5, the V gene TRBV20-1, with 12 bases identical to TRBD2. Germline CDR1 reads DFQATT; CDR2 reads SNEGSKA (reference sequence). V shed 6 bases and J 2 bases; nucleotides not matched to a gene: 4. The CDR3 sequence is 14 residues long. CDR3 bases: TGCAGTGCCTCTAGCGGGAGGGCGCAAGAGACCCAGTACTTC. This codes for CSASSGRAQETQYF.

This clonotype was recorded a few times. The chain links TRBV7-9 to TRBJ2-2; the D is unclear. With 5 bases removed from V and 1 base from J, the gap between germline ends came to 14 bases. This CDR3 contains 16 residues. The germline gives CDR1 SEHNR, CDR2 FQNEAQ (reference sequence). The CDR3 nucleotides are TGTGCCAGCAGCCGAAGTCCTCTACAGAACACCGGGGAGCTGTTTTTT. It yields the protein CASSRSPLQNTGELFF.

CDR3 in amino acids: CASSLTEQGTYEQYF. As DNA, the CDR3 is TGTGCCAGCAGTTTAACAGAACAGGGTACCTACGAGCAGTACTTC. The rearrangement links TRBV12-3 or TRBV12-4 to TRBJ2-7; possible D gene TRBD1, 6 bases. This CDR3 spans 15 amino acids. The V and J ends lost 2 bases and 2 bases respectively, with 13 bases between them.

This clonotype has more than one count but fewer than ten. The CDR3 DNA reads TGCAGCGTTGGGAAAGGGGCAGTCGATGGCTACACCTTC. It encodes CSVGKGAVDGYTF. The chain joins TRBV29-1 to TRBJ1-2; weak D call: TRBD1 (5 bases). CDR3 length: 13 residues. V was shortened by 4 bases and J by 6 bases, with 15 bases between the two germline ends. From germline, CDR1 is SQVTM and CDR2 ANQGSEA.

With regard to this clonotype: It may be a read error: a sequence one base away is much more abundant. The chain combines TRBV7-9 with TRBJ1-2, with 7 bases aligning to TRBD1. The CDR3 is 17 amino acids. Germline CDR1 SEHNR, CDR2 FQNEAQ (reference sequence). The V and J ends lost 4 bases and 0 bases, in that order; junction bases with no gene match: 11. CDR3 bases: TGTGCCAGCAGCTCCGGACAGGCGGCTCAATCTAACTATGGCTACACCTTC. Its translation is CASSSGQAAQSNYGYTF.

In regard to this clonotype: This may arise from a read error, as a much more abundant clone is one base away. The chain is built from TRBV7-2 and TRBJ2-4; D unclear. Between the trimmed V and J ends, which lost 5 bases and 8 bases, there was a span of 13 bases. Germline V gene lookup returns CDR1 SGHTA and CDR2 FQGNSA. The CDR3 totals 13 residues. As DNA, the CDR3 is TGTGCCAGCAGCCCTACCCAGATTGACATTCAGTACTTC. Residues: CASSPTQIDIQYF. The variable domain in full, with the rest retrieved from reference TRBV7-2 and TRBJ2-4, is GAGVSQSPSNKVTEKGKDVELRCDPISGHTALYWYRQSLGQGLEFLIYFQGNSAPDKSGLPSDRFSAERTGGSVSTLTIQRTQQEDSAVYLCASSPTQIDIQYFGAGTRLSVL.

This chain joins TRBV12-3 or TRBV12-4 and TRBJ2-5, with 12 bases matching TRBD1. V dropped 5 bases and J dropped 4; count of bases not matched to a gene: 8. The CDR3 totals 16 residues. In DNA form, the CDR3 reads TGTGCCAGCAGTCCGACCCTGGGACAGGGGGCAGAGACCCAGTACTTC. Its translation is CASSPTLGQGAETQYF.

This clonotype was detected only a few times. The chain is built from TRBV5-6 and TRBJ1-2; no clear D gene. CDR3 length equals 13 residues. In germline, CDR1 is SGHDT, CDR2 YYEEEE. V lost 1 base and J lost 7, with 11 bases in between. The CDR3 loop is CASSLNFLVGYTF. The CDR3 bases are TGTGCCAGCAGCTTGAATTTTTTGGTTGGCTACACCTTC.

This clonotype was recorded a few times. This chain joins TRBV20-1 and TRBJ1-1, with D possibly matching TRBD1 (5 bases). The V gene's germline CDR1 is DFQATT and CDR2 SNEGSKA (reference sequence). This CDR3 is 12 amino acids long. V was shortened by 5 bases and J by 2 bases, with 9 bases between the two germline ends. The CDR3: CSALGPNTEAFF. In nucleotides, the CDR3 is TGCAGTGCTCTGGGACCCAACACTGAAGCTTTCTTT.

Many counts were recorded for this clonotype. This sequence joins TRBV12-3 or TRBV12-4 and TRBJ1-4; D remains ambiguous. With 0 bases removed from V and 8 bases from J, the gap between germline ends came to 1 base. CDR3 length equals 11 residues. CDR3 protein: CASSLAEKLFF. The CDR3 coding sequence is TGTGCCAGCAGTTTAGCCGAAAAACTGTTTTTT.

The chain links TRBV10-3 to TRBJ2-2; D may be TRBD2 (5 bases). V lost 3 bases and J lost 2, with 10 bases in between. Per the germline V gene, CDR1 is ENHRY and CDR2 is SYGVKD. The CDR3 runs to 15 residues. The CDR3 region has the DNA TGTGCCATCAGTGAAGGACTGGATAACACCGGGGAGCTGTTTTTT. Protein product: CAISEGLDNTGELFF.

This clonotype was observed at least ten times. V is TRBV6-1 and J is TRBJ1-3, with 9 bases lining up with TRBD1. Per the germline V gene, CDR1 is MNHNS and CDR2 is SASEGT. J gave up 6 bases and V 7 bases, and 7 bases lay outside the gene matches. This CDR3 comprises 14 residues. This CDR3 reads CASMNRGRKNTIYF. In DNA, the CDR3 is TGTGCCAGCATGAACAGGGGGCGGAAAAACACCATATATTTT.

V is TRBV6-1 and J is TRBJ2-5; 13 positions agree with TRBD2. V lost 5 bases and J lost 5; bases outside the gene matches: 32. The CDR3 is made up of 24 amino acids. In germline, CDR1 is MNHNS, CDR2 SASEGT. The CDR3 DNA follows: TGTGCCAGCAGTTTCCCTTCCCTAGGGCAGAGGCCCGGACTAGCGGGGGTCTTAGATGAGACCCAGTACTTC. Protein product: CASSFPSLGQRPGLAGVLDETQYF.

This clonotype was recorded a few times. The chain has TRBV6-5 and TRBJ2-7; no clear D. The CDR3 is 15 amino acids. V was clipped by 3 bases and J by 4 bases, with 16 bases between them. CDR1 and CDR2 (germline): MNHEY, SVGAGI. The CDR3 nucleotides are TGTGCCAGCAGTTATATGGGTCCCCCAGGATACGAGCAGTACTTC. Its translation is CASSYMGPPGYEQYF.

This chain connects TRBV5-1 to TRBJ2-2; 10 bases fit TRBD2. Germline-derived CDR1 and CDR2 are SGHRS and YFSETQ. J was trimmed by 4 bases and V by 4 bases; bases with no gene match: 7. The CDR3 is 16 residues long. The CDR3 protein is CASSGGLADITGELFF. CDR3 nucleotide sequence: TGCGCCAGCAGCGGTGGACTAGCGGATATCACCGGGGAGCTGTTTTTT.

Of note for this clonotype: A clone one base away is much larger, so this may be a read error. This sequence joins TRBV10-2 and TRBJ2-7; TRBD2 is a possible D gene (6 bases). Trimming left V 6 bases short and J 6 bases short, with 15 bases between. The V gene's germline CDR1 is WSHSY and CDR2 SAAADI. The CDR3 has 13 amino acids. CDR3 sequence reads: CASRREEGSEQYF. The CDR3 bases are TGCGCCAGCAGGAGGGAGGAGGGATCCGAGCAGTACTTC.

Turning to this clonotype: A much larger clone sits a single nucleotide away, making a read error possible. This CDR3 fails to terminate in the conserved phenylalanine or tryptophan, so it likely reflects a read error. The chain employs TRBV7-9 and TRBJ1-1; unclear D gene. Per germline, CDR1 SEHNR and CDR2 FQNEAQ (reference sequence). The CDR3 extends over 13 amino acids. V lost 1 base and J lost 8, with 11 bases in between. The CDR3 DNA reads as TGTGCCAGCAGCTTAGAAGAGGCCTTAGAAGCTTTCGTT. Translating gives CASSLEEALEAFV.